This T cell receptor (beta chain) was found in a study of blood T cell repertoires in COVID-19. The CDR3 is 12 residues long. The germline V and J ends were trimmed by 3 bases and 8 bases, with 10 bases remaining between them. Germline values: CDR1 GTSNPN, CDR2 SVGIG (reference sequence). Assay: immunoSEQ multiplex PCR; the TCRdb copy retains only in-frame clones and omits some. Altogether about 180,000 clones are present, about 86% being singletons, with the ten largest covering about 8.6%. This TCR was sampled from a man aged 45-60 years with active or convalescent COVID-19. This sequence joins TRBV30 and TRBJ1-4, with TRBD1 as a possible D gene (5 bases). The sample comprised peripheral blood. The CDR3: CAWSRVEEKLFF. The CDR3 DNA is TGTGCCTGGAGCAGGGTTGAGGAAAAACTGTTTTTT.